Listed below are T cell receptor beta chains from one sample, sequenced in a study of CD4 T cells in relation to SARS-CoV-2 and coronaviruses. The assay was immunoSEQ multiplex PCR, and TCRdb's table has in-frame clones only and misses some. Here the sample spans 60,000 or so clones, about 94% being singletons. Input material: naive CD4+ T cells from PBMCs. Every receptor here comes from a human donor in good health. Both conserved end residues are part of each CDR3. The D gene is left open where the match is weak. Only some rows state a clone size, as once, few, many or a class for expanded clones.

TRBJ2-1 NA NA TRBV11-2 CASSSGRDSNRQFF TGTGCCAGCAGCTCGGGTCGGGACTCCAACAGACAGTTCTTC
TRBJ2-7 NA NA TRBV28 CASSPRYEQYF TGTGCCAGCAGTCCCCGCTACGAGCAGTACTTC
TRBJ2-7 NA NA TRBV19 CASSILRGYEQYF TGTGCCAGTAGTATATTACGGGGCTACGAGCAGTACTTC
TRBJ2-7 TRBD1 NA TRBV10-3 CAISVTGVYEQYF TGTGCCATCAGTGTGACAGGGGTTTACGAGCAGTACTTC
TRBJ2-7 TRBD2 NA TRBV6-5 CASMRLAGDEQYF TGTGCCAGCATGAGGCTAGCGGGGGACGAGCAGTACTTC
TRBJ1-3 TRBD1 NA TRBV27 CASSLWGQGGGKEGNTIYF TGTGCCAGCAGTTTATGGGGACAGGGTGGCGGAAAAGAAGGAAACACCATATATTTT
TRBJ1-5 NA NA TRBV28 CASTHDRLQPQHF TGTGCCAGCACCCACGACAGGTTGCAGCCCCAGCATTTT
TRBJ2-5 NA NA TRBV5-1 CASQVSGSAYQETQYF TGCGCCAGCCAGGTCTCCGGGTCGGCCTACCAAGAGACCCAGTACTTC
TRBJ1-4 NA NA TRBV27 CASSLSWNLANEKLFF TGTGCCAGCAGTTTATCGTGGAACCTAGCTAATGAAAAACTGTTTTTT
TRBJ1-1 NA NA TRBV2 CASSEAQLALRGTEAFF TGTGCCAGCAGTGAAGCCCAACTAGCCCTGAGGGGCACTGAAGCTTTCTTT
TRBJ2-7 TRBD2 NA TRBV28 CASGGEAREQYF TGTGCCTCGGGAGGGGAAGCTCGCGAGCAGTACTTC
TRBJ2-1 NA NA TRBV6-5 CASSLGVEQFF TGTGCCAGCAGTCTTGGGGTCGAGCAGTTCTTC
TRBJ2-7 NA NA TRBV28 CASSLRGTEQYF TGTGCCAGCAGTTTACGGGGGACAGAGCAGTACTTC
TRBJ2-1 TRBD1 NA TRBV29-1 CSVPERPGQKQFF TGCAGCGTTCCAGAACGTCCGGGACAGAAGCAGTTCTTC
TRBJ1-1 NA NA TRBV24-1 CATSHGGTTEAFF TGTGCCACCAGTCATGGTGGGACCACTGAAGCTTTCTTT
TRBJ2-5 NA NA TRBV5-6 CASSGGFAGETQYF TGTGCCAGCAGCGGGGGCTTTGCCGGAGAGACCCAGTACTTC
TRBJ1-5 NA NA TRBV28 CASSSTLGQHSNQPQHF TGTGCCAGCAGTAGCACCCTGGGACAACATAGCAATCAGCCCCAGCATTTT
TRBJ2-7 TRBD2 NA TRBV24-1 CATSDPHGTSGTYEQYF TGTGCCACCAGTGATCCCCATGGGACTAGCGGGACCTACGAGCAGTACTTC
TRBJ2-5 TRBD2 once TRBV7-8 CASSLVAGGGGETQYF TGTGCCAGCAGCTTAGTAGCGGGAGGCGGGGGAGAGACCCAGTACTTC
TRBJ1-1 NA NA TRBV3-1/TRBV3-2 CASHSRDEATEAFF TGTGCCAGCCATTCGAGGGACGAGGCCACTGAAGCTTTCTTT
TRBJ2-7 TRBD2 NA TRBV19 CASSADRLAGAYEQYF TGTGCCAGTAGCGCGGACAGACTAGCGGGAGCCTACGAGCAGTACTTC
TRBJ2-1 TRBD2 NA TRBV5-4 CASSPGAGEGYNEQFF TGTGCCAGCAGCCCTGGCGCGGGAGAAGGCTACAATGAGCAGTTCTTC
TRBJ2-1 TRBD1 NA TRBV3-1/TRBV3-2 CASSRGQGNNEQFF TGTGCCAGCAGCCGGGGACAGGGGAACAATGAGCAGTTCTTC
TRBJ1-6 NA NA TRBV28 CASSSPIDGSPLHF TGTGCCAGCAGTTCCCCGATAGACGGTTCACCCCTCCACTTT
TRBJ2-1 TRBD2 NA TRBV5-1 CASSLRRENPRQFF TGCGCCAGCAGCTTGAGGCGGGAGAATCCTCGGCAGTTCTTC
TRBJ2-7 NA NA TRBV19 CASSINRGVEQYF TGTGCCAGTAGTATAAATCGGGGCGTCGAGCAGTACTTC
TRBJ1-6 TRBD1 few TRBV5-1 CASSSDGQGWPPLHF TGCGCCAGCAGCTCGGACGGACAGGGGTGGCCACCCCTCCACTTT
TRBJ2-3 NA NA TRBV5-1 CASSLEVPGFGTDTQYF TGCGCCAGCAGCTTGGAAGTACCGGGCTTTGGCACAGATACGCAGTATTTT
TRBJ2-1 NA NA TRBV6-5 CASRPLAYSYNEQFF TGTGCCAGCAGACCCCTAGCGTATTCCTACAATGAGCAGTTCTTC
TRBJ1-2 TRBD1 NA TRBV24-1 CATSDSGGVYGYTF TGTGCCACCAGTGACTCAGGGGGCGTCTATGGCTACACCTTC
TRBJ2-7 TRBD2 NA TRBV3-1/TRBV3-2 CASSQDLQRGSYEQYF TGTGCCAGCAGCCAAGATCTCCAGCGGGGTTCCTACGAGCAGTACTTC
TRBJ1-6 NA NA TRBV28 CASRESTSSYNSPLHF TGTGCCAGCCGGGAGTCGACGAGCTCCTATAATTCACCCCTCCACTTT
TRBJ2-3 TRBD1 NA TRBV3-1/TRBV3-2 CASSPPGGVTDTQYF TGTGCCAGCAGCCCCCCAGGGGGAGTTACAGATACGCAGTATTTT
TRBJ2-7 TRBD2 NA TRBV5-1 CASSLRRPGLPAREQYF TGCGCCAGCAGCTTACGCCGGCCGGGACTACCTGCGAGGGAGCAGTACTTC
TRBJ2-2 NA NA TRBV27 CASRRDLTGELFF TGTGCCAGCAGGAGGGATCTAACCGGGGAGCTGTTTTTT
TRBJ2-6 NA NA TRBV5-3 CARSAAEVGSSGANVLTF TGTGCCAGAAGCGCCGCAGAGGTAGGTAGCTCTGGGGCCAACGTCCTGACTTTC
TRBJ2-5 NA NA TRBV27 CASSPPVSDFRETQYF TGTGCCAGCAGTCCACCCGTCTCGGACTTTAGGGAGACCCAGTACTTC
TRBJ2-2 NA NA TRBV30 CAWTRRTGELFF TGTGCCTGGACGCGAAGAACCGGGGAGCTGTTTTTT
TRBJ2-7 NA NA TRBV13 CASSPRTSSYEQYF TGTGCCAGCAGCCCCAGAACTAGCTCCTACGAGCAGTACTTC
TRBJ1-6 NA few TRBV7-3 CASSLGESGGSPLHF TGTGCCAGCAGCTTAGGGGAATCGGGAGGTTCACCCCTCCACTTT
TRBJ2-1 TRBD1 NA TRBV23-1 CASSQRQGAGEQFF TGCGCCAGCAGTCAGAGACAGGGGGCTGGTGAGCAGTTCTTC